This entry lists 29 T cell receptor beta chains sequenced from one sample in a study of blood T cell repertoires in COVID-19. Data came from immunoSEQ multiplex PCR; TCRdb stores just in-frame clones and leaves some out. The sample carries about 80,000 clones, around 83% recorded once. Sequenced: peripheral blood. All receptors come from a human donor in a cohort sampled during active COVID-19.

This clone was recorded once. This sequence joins TRBV21-1 and TRBJ1-3; the D call in the table, TRBD1, was not verified against the DNA. TRBV21-1 is assigned pseudogene status. This CDR3 has 16 residues. The CDR3 loop reads CASSYRGRPSGNTIYF. CDR3 in DNA: TGTGCCAGCAGTTACAGGGGGCGCCCCTCTGGAAACACCATATATTTT.

The rearrangement links TRBV7-2 to TRBJ2-7; D remains ambiguous. The germline V gene has CDR1 SGHTA and CDR2 FQGNSA. The CDR3 extends over 14 amino acids. V shed 1 base and J shed 0 bases, with 7 bases lying between them. CDR3 nucleotides: TGTGCCAGCAGCTTAGAAAGGAGCTCCTACGAGCAGTACTTC. Protein: CASSLERSSYEQYF. Full variable domain (outside the CDR3, taken from reference TRBV7-2 and TRBJ2-7): GAGVSQSPSNKVTEKGKDVELRCDPISGHTALYWYRQSLGQGLEFLIYFQGNSAPDKSGLPSDRFSAERTGGSVSTLTIQRTQQEDSAVYLCASSLERSSYEQYFGPGTRLTVT.

This sequence joins TRBV5-1 and TRBJ2-7, with a possible D match to TRBD1 (5 bases). Deletions cut 1 base from V and 2 bases from J, with 13 bases between. Per germline, CDR1 SGHRS and CDR2 YFSETQ. The CDR3 is 15 amino acids. The CDR3 region is CASSLIWTTTYEQYF. The DNA for the CDR3 is TGCGCCAGCAGCTTGATCTGGACAACGACCTACGAGCAGTACTTC. The complete variable domain, with remaining parts taken from reference TRBV5-1 and TRBJ2-7, reads KAGVTQTPRYLIKTRGQQVTLSCSPISGHRSVSWYQQTPGQGLQFLFEYFSETQRNKGNFPGRFSGRQFSNSRSEMNVSTLELGDSALYLCASSLIWTTTYEQYFGPGTRLTVT.

The chain links TRBV6-9 to TRBJ2-3, with 7 bases identical to TRBD2. CDR1 is MNHGY, CDR2 SVAAGI, per germline. V shed 6 bases, J shed 3 bases, and the junction held 18 bases outside the gene matches. The CDR3 sequence is 18 residues long. CDR3 DNA sequence: TGTGCCAGCAGAACTCGATCGCCGGGTAGCGGGCTAACAGATACGCAGTATTTT. Translating gives CASRTRSPGSGLTDTQYF.

The V call is TRBV13, the J call TRBJ2-7; tentative D call: TRBD2 (6 bases). The V end lost 5 bases, the J end lost 1 base, and 18 bases lay between the germline ends. CDR1 and CDR2 (germline): PRHDT, FYEKMQ (reference sequence). The CDR3 length is 16 residues. CDR3 DNA: TGTGCCAGCAGCCCGAGGCGGGGCGGAACTTCCTACGAGCAGTACTTC. This codes for CASSPRRGGTSYEQYF.

V and J are TRBV7-9 and TRBJ2-3; D possibly corresponds to TRBD1 (5 bases). Per germline, CDR1 SEHNR and CDR2 FQNEAQ (reference sequence). The CDR3 is 13 residues long. Trimming cost V 3 bases and J 4 bases, with 8 bases left between them. CDR3 protein: CASSLLGADTQYF. The CDR3 DNA reads TGTGCCAGCAGCTTGCTAGGGGCAGATACGCAGTATTTT.

V is TRBV11-2 and J is TRBJ2-1; 10 bases align to TRBD2. After removal of 2 bases from V and 6 bases from J, the junction contained 1 base not matched to a gene. Germline CDR1 SGHAT, CDR2 FQNNGV. The CDR3 consists of 14 residues. The DNA for the CDR3 is TGTGCCAGCAGCTTAAGCGGGGGGGCCAATGAGCAGTTCTTC. Translated, it gives CASSLSGGANEQFF.

The V gene is TRBV5-1, the J gene TRBJ1-4; D ambiguous. The ends were cut back, 4 bases at V and 0 bases at J, with 10 bases in the middle. The CDR3 sequence is 15 residues long. Germline V CDR1 and CDR2: SGHRS, YFSETQ. CDR3 sequence reads: CASSAELATNEKLFF. Written as DNA, the CDR3 is TGCGCCAGCAGCGCGGAACTCGCAACTAATGAAAAACTGTTTTTT.

This clone was seen at least ten times. The J gene is TRBJ1-6, the V gene TRBV7-8; D unresolved. Trimming took 5 bases from V and 0 from J, leaving 8 bases between them. CDR1 and CDR2 from the germline V gene are SGHVS and FQNEAQ. This CDR3 comprises 15 residues. This CDR3 reads CASSQRSSYNSPLHF. DNA of the CDR3: TGTGCCAGCAGCCAACGGAGCTCCTATAATTCACCCCTCCACTTT.

This rearrangement joins TRBV10-2 to TRBJ2-5; TRBD2 aligns across 9 bases. The V gene's germline CDR1 is WSHSY and CDR2 SAAADI. The CDR3 length is 15 residues. J was trimmed by 5 bases and V by 1 base; bases with no gene match: 5. The CDR3 protein is CASSEWLAGVETQYF. The DNA of the CDR3 is TGCGCCAGCAGTGAGTGGTTAGCGGGAGTCGAGACCCAGTACTTC.

This clone came up once. CDR3 residues: CASEGSGGSYEQYF. In nucleotides, the CDR3 is TGTGCCAGCGAAGGGAGCGGGGGATCCTACGAGCAGTACTTC. V and J are TRBV28 and TRBJ2-7; 8 nucleotides match TRBD2. Looked up from germline, CDR1 is MDHEN and CDR2 is SYDVKM. With 8 bases clipped from V and 1 base from J, the junction kept 7 bases outside the gene matches. The CDR3 is made up of 14 amino acids.

The CDR3 DNA reads as TGTGCCAGCCTCTGGGGAGCTAACTATGGCTACACCTTC. The encoded protein is CASLWGANYGYTF. This sequence joins TRBV9 and TRBJ1-2; D is undetermined. Trimming removed 7 bases from V and 0 bases from J, with 10 bases in between. The germline CDR1 and CDR2 sequences are SGDLS and YYNGEE. The CDR3 extends over 13 amino acids.

This chain joins TRBV19 and TRBJ2-2; the match to TRBD2 covers 9 bases. V trimming: 5 bases; J trimming: 10 bases; junction bases outside the gene matches: 11. This CDR3 has 15 residues. CDR1 and CDR2 from the germline V gene are LNHDA and SQIVND (reference sequence). The CDR3 sequence: CASSPLAGRGEELFF. The CDR3 DNA follows: TGTGCCAGTAGTCCTCTAGCGGGACGCGGTGAGGAGCTGTTTTTT.

The chain has TRBV28 and TRBJ1-4; no reliable D call. Germline V gives CDR1 MDHEN, CDR2 SYDVKM. The CDR3 length is 13 residues. The germline V and J ends were trimmed by 7 bases and 7 bases, with 13 bases remaining between them. In DNA, the CDR3 is TGTGCCAGCAAAGAATTGACTGGTGAAAAACTGTTTTTT. Its protein product is CASKELTGEKLFF.

The V call is TRBV5-1, the J call TRBJ2-7; TRBD1 matches at 12 bases. The germline gives CDR1 SGHRS, CDR2 YFSETQ. V shed 0 bases and J 8 bases; nucleotides not matched to a gene: 6. This CDR3 is built from 15 residues. The chain's CDR3 is CASSLEGTGGPKQYF. Here the CDR3 DNA reads TGCGCCAGCAGCTTGGAGGGGACAGGGGGCCCTAAGCAGTACTTC. Full variable domain (remainder filled in from reference TRBV5-1 and TRBJ2-7): KAGVTQTPRYLIKTRGQQVTLSCSPISGHRSVSWYQQTPGQGLQFLFEYFSETQRNKGNFPGRFSGRQFSNSRSEMNVSTLELGDSALYLCASSLEGTGGPKQYFGPGTRLTVT.

This sequence joins TRBV25-1 and TRBJ1-1; maybe TRBD1 (5 bases). The CDR3 totals 14 residues. V dropped 5 bases and J dropped 1 base, with 11 bases sitting between them. Germline CDR1 and CDR2: MGHDK and SYGVNS. The CDR3 sequence: CASSPGRGNTEAFF. The CDR3 nucleotides are TGTGCCAGCAGTCCCGGGAGGGGGAACACTGAAGCTTTCTTT.

A word on this clone: At one end the junction does not follow the germline gene, possibly because of a read error. This sample also contains other DNA sequences that code for the same CDR3. This chain uses TRBV18 with TRBJ2-1; 8 bases fit TRBD1. CDR3 length: 16 residues. The V gene's germline CDR1 is KGHSH and CDR2 LQKENI. CDR3 region: CASSPIKQGVYNEQFF. In DNA, the CDR3 is TGTGCCAGTTCACCAATAAAACAGGGGGTCTACAATGAGCAGTTCTTC. The variable domain in full, completed from reference TRBV18 and TRBJ2-1, reads NAGVMQNPRHLVRRRGQEARLRCSPMKGHSHVYWYRQLPEEGLKFMVYLQKENIIDESGMPKERFSAEFPKEGPSILRIQQVVRGDSAAYFCASSPIKQGVYNEQFFGPGTRLTVL.

This chain uses TRBV19 with TRBJ2-1; TRBD2 agrees at 8 bases. CDR3 size: 15 residues. Germline V gene data show CDR1 as LNHDA and CDR2 as SQIVND (reference sequence). Trimming cost V 3 bases and J 7 bases; bases outside gene matches: 8. CDR3 bases: TGTGCCAGTAGTATGGAAGCGGGAGTAAGGAATGAGCAGTTCTTC. Translated: CASSMEAGVRNEQFF.

As concerns this clone: No DNA is shown, since the ends of the CDR3 on it are uncertain; the CDR3 is the one TCRdb lists. CDR3 in amino acids: CASSFDREYACNEQYF. The gene calls are TRBV12-1 and TRBJ2-7; the D call in the table, TRBD2, was not verified against the DNA. TRBV12-1 is designated a pseudogene. 16 amino acids form the CDR3, both terminal residues included.

This chain uses TRBV29-1 with TRBJ1-4; 7 bases match TRBD1. The CDR3 runs 13 residues. V dropped 8 bases and J dropped 2; count of bases not matched to a gene: 5. CDR1 SQVTM and CDR2 ANQGSEA come from the germline V gene. This CDR3 reads CSSSRGTNEKLFF. The CDR3 DNA reads as TGCAGCTCCAGCAGGGGGACTAATGAAAAACTGTTTTTT.

V usage is TRBV19 and J usage is TRBJ1-2; D uncertain. V lost 10 bases and J 0 bases, leaving 12 bases between the germline ends. The V gene's germline CDR1 is LNHDA and CDR2 SQIVND (reference sequence). The CDR3 extends over 13 amino acids. CDR3 coding DNA: TGTGCCACCAGATCTTTGGCTAACTATGGCTACACCTTC. Its protein product is CATRSLANYGYTF. The full variable domain, with the rest looked up from reference TRBV19 and TRBJ1-2, is DGGITQSPKYLFRKEGQNVTLSCEQNLNHDAMYWYRQDPGQGLRLIYYSQIVNDFQKGDIAEGYSVSREKKESFPLTVTSAQKNPTAFYLCATRSLANYGYTFGSGTRLTVV.

The chain recombines TRBV9 with TRBJ1-1; D is unresolved. This CDR3 is 15 amino acids long. Germline CDR1 SGDLS, CDR2 YYNGEE. The V end was cut by 1 base, the J end by 1 base, with 11 bases between. The CDR3 DNA follows: TGTGCCAGCAGCGTACGCGGGGAACCGAACACTGAAGCTTTCTTT. It is translated as CASSVRGEPNTEAFF.

The V call is TRBV28, the J call TRBJ2-5; weak D call: TRBD2 (5 bases). The CDR3 runs to 15 residues. Trimming pared 4 bases from V and 1 base from J, leaving 13 bases between. Germline values: CDR1 MDHEN, CDR2 SYDVKM. The CDR3 DNA reads TGTGCCAGCAGTTCCCTCTCGGCGGGCCAAGAGACCCAGTACTTC. Residues: CASSSLSAGQETQYF.

This clone was seen a handful of times. One end of the junction fails to match germline, which may point to a read error. The chain joins TRBV4-1 to TRBJ2-2, with D maybe TRBD2 (6 bases). The CDR3 runs 16 residues. Germline V lookup: CDR1 MGHRA, CDR2 YSYEKL. The CDR3 spells CASSQGLDQNAGELFF. The DNA for the CDR3 is TGCGCCAGCAGCCAAGGACTAGATCAGAACGCCGGGGAGCTGTTTTTT.

The rearrangement joins TRBV28 to TRBJ2-3; D is possibly TRBD1 (6 bases). The CDR3 has 14 residues. Germline V CDR1 and CDR2: MDHEN, SYDVKM. Deletions cut 1 base from V and 1 base from J, with 6 bases between. The CDR3, as DNA: TGTGCCAGCAGTTTATCAGGGGGCACAGATACGCAGTATTTT. Translation: CASSLSGGTDTQYF.

V is TRBV4-2 and J is TRBJ2-2, with 9 bases that match TRBD1. This CDR3 is 17 amino acids long. Losses at the gene ends were 1 base for V and 4 bases for J; bases not matched to a gene: 7. Germline CDR1 and CDR2: LGHNA and YNFKEQ. CDR3 sequence reads: CASSQAGQGPGTGELFF. As DNA, the CDR3 is TGTGCCAGCAGCCAAGCGGGACAGGGTCCCGGCACCGGGGAGCTGTTTTTT.

The chain recombines TRBV6-6 with TRBJ2-3; D may be TRBD2 (5 bases). The CDR3 runs 13 residues. V was pared by 6 bases and J by 6 bases, with 13 bases between. The germline gives CDR1 MNHNY, CDR2 SVGAGI (reference sequence). CDR3 residues: CASRPATTDTQYF. Written as DNA, the CDR3 is TGTGCCAGCAGGCCCGCGACTACCGATACGCAGTATTTT.

The rearrangement links TRBV24-1 to TRBJ1-5; the D is unclear. The germline CDR1 and CDR2 sequences are KGHDR and SFDVKD. The V end lost 0 bases, the J end lost 7 bases, and 9 bases lay between the germline ends. The CDR3 has 14 amino acids. This CDR3 is CATSDLGPGQPQHF. In nucleotides, the CDR3 is TGTGCCACCAGTGATTTGGGGCCGGGGCAGCCCCAGCATTTT.

V and J are TRBV5-1 and TRBJ2-7; possibly TRBD1 for D (5 bases). Germline CDR1 SGHRS, CDR2 YFSETQ. The V gene lost 0 bases and the J gene lost 3 bases, with 10 bases spanning the gap. This CDR3 contains 14 residues. CDR3 residues: CASSLVQASYEQYF. Here the CDR3 DNA reads TGCGCCAGCAGCTTGGTACAGGCCAGCTACGAGCAGTACTTC.